The clone carrying this T cell receptor (beta chain) was seen a handful of times. This sample was included in a study of blood T cells in healthy people across ages. Alongside a J-beta primer mix, a sample-barcoded 5' primer served in a second PCR lasting about 7 to 11 cycles. Using its own MiXCR run on the 5' RACE reads, TCRdb lists one record per CDR3 protein. This table has approximately 1,000,000 distinct CDR3 sequences, 40% to 45% appearing once. The length of the CDR3 is 15 residues. Losses at the gene ends were 4 bases for V and 9 bases for J; bases not matched to a gene: 8. This receptor was obtained from a woman aged 55-69 years in good health. This sequence joins TRBV12-3 or TRBV12-4 and TRBJ1-6, with 8 bases matching TRBD1. The specimen sequenced was blood. The CDR3 nucleotides are TGTGCCAGCAGTTCCCCGGACAGGGCAGGTTCACCCCTCCACTTT. This codes for CASSSPDRAGSPLHF.